This T cell receptor (beta chain) was recovered during a study of blood T cell repertoires in COVID-19. Participants were placed into cohorts based on the clinical history they reported. Clones were sequenced by immunoSEQ multiplex PCR, and TCRdb holds only the in-frame ones, with some missing. The sample has more than 400,000 clones, less than 95% seen once; the top ten hold roughly 0.66%. Per the germline V gene, CDR1 is LGHNA and CDR2 is YNFKEQ. V was shortened by 0 bases and J by 4 bases, with 15 bases between the two germline ends. This CDR3 spans 16 amino acids. The chain uses TRBV4-2 and TRBJ1-2; D possibly corresponds to TRBD1 (5 bases). Input material: PBMCs or T cells enriched from blood (not recorded which). The TCR sequence derives from a young man who had recovered from COVID-19. CDR3 protein: CASSQEKGLSSYGYTF. CDR3 DNA sequence: TGTGCCAGCAGCCAAGAGAAGGGACTCTCCTCCTATGGCTACACCTTC.